Presented here are 25 T cell receptor beta chains from one specimen sequenced in a study of T cell repertoires in cytomegalovirus infection. These receptors' antigens are unknown. TCRdb re-called the reads with MiXCR, one entry per CDR3 protein. The sample records about 340,000 distinct CDR3 sequences, about 29% being singletons. The sequences come from cultured PBMCs, collected from culture after CMV antigen stimulation. These receptor sequences come from a human donor in good health (CMV status not recorded). Some clones in this sample may be carry-over from other donors' samples.

There are a few counts of this clonotype. The V and J genes are TRBV4-1 and TRBJ2-3; tentative D call: TRBD2 (6 bases). CDR3 length: 16 residues. V was cut by 4 bases and J by 0 bases, with 14 bases left in between. Germline V CDR1 and CDR2: MGHRA, YSYEKL. In nucleotides, the CDR3 is TGCGCCAGCAGCCCGTTCCGGACTACTAGCACAGATACGCAGTATTTT. As protein: CASSPFRTTSTDTQYF.

The genes are TRBV27 and TRBJ2-7; 7 bases map to TRBD1. CDR3 length equals 13 residues. Unmatched junction bases numbered 2, after V lost 0 bases and J lost 6 bases. Germline V CDR1 and CDR2: MNHEY, SMNVEV (reference sequence). Written as DNA, the CDR3 is TGTGCCAGCAGTTTATCGACAGGGCTCGAGCAGTACTTC. As protein: CASSLSTGLEQYF.

This clonotype was counted ten times or more. In DNA form, the CDR3 reads TGTGCCAGTAGGCGGGGTTGGGCTTCGGGGGCGAACACTGAAGCTTTCTTT. Its translation is CASRRGWASGANTEAFF. This chain uses TRBV19 with TRBJ1-1; D may be TRBD1 (6 bases). The V and J ends lost 6 bases and 1 base respectively, with 21 bases between them. CDR1 LNHDA and CDR2 SQIVND come from the germline V gene (reference sequence). The CDR3 has 17 amino acids.

This clonotype has only a few counts. The chain has TRBV2 and TRBJ2-1; D not resolved. CDR1 SNHLY and CDR2 FYNNEI come from the germline V gene. The CDR3 spans 15 residues. The ends were cut back, 2 bases at V and 8 bases at J, with 16 bases in the middle. The CDR3 DNA follows: TGTGCCAGCAGTGAAAGGGCAAGGATATGGGATGAGCAGTTCTTC. It yields the protein CASSERARIWDEQFF.

The sample holds a few counts of this clonotype. The rearrangement joins TRBV11-3 to TRBJ1-6; D is ambiguous. V was pared by 4 bases and J by 3 bases, with 16 bases between. CDR1 is SGHNT, CDR2 YENEEA, per germline. There are 17 residues in the CDR3. Here the CDR3 DNA reads TGTGCCAGCAGCTGCCTGAAGGGCTTGGGCTATAATTCACCCCTCCACTTT. As protein: CASSCLKGLGYNSPLHF.

This clonotype was counted between two and nine times. The chain uses TRBV20-1 and TRBJ1-1, with a weak D call TRBD1 (5 bases). Between the trimmed V and J ends, which lost 6 bases and 1 base, there was a span of 18 bases. The CDR3 contains 15 residues. The V gene's germline CDR1 is DFQATT and CDR2 SNEGSKA (reference sequence). The CDR3: CSARLAGPKNTEAFF. The CDR3, as DNA: TGCAGTGCAAGGCTGGCGGGACCTAAGAACACTGAAGCTTTCTTT.

The chain couples TRBV19 to TRBJ2-7; D tentatively reads TRBD1 or TRBD2 (5 bases each). This CDR3 has 15 residues. Trimming pared 7 bases from V and 0 bases from J, leaving 16 bases between. CDR1 and CDR2 from the germline V gene are LNHDA and SQIVND (reference sequence). CDR3 amino acids: CASTGAAGSSYEQYF. DNA for the CDR3: TGTGCCAGTACCGGGGCGGCAGGGAGCTCCTACGAGCAGTACTTC.

This clonotype showed up many times. The gene calls are TRBV7-2 and TRBJ2-1; D may match TRBD1 or TRBD2 (5 bases each). Germline V gene data show CDR1 as SGHTA and CDR2 as FQGNSA. The CDR3 sequence is 15 residues long. Trimming stripped 4 bases from V and 2 bases from J, with 12 bases between. As DNA, the CDR3 is TGTGCCAGCAGCTATAGTTGGGGGACCTACAATGAGCAGTTCTTC. This gives the protein CASSYSWGTYNEQFF.

This clonotype was counted between two and nine times. The V and J genes are TRBV7-2 and TRBJ1-1; D is possibly TRBD1 (6 bases). This CDR3 has 15 residues. The germline gives CDR1 SGHTA, CDR2 FQGNSA. V was cut by 6 bases and J by 4 bases, with 18 bases left in between. CDR3 residues: CASSPQGPLRTEAFF. The CDR3 region has the DNA TGTGCCAGCAGTCCACAGGGTCCCCTTCGCACTGAAGCTTTCTTT.

In its sample, this clonotype was seen many times. CDR3 protein: CASSSTGAYGYTF. The DNA for the CDR3 is TGTGCCAGCAGCTCGACAGGGGCGTATGGCTACACCTTC. This chain joins TRBV7-2 and TRBJ1-2; TRBD1 matches 8 bases. The CDR3 covers 13 residues. CDR1 is SGHTA, CDR2 FQGNSA, per germline. The V segment lost 4 bases and the J segment 5 bases; nucleotides outside the gene matches: 3.

This clonotype was seen more than once but under ten times. The CDR3 reads CASNFGTGPNQPQHF. For the CDR3, the DNA is TGTGCCAGTAACTTCGGGACAGGCCCTAATCAGCCCCAGCATTTT. The chain has TRBV19 and TRBJ1-5; 8 bases fit TRBD1. CDR1 and CDR2 from the germline V gene are LNHDA and SQIVND (reference sequence). The V and J ends lost 7 bases and 4 bases, in that order; junction bases with no gene match: 9. The CDR3 length is 15 residues. Variable domain in full (rest from reference TRBV19 and TRBJ1-5): DGGITQSPKYLFRKEGQNVTLSCEQNLNHDAMYWYRQDPGQGLRLIYYSQIVNDFQKGDIAEGYSVSREKKESFPLTVTSAQKNPTAFYLCASNFGTGPNQPQHFGDGTRLSIL.

The genes are TRBV10-3 and TRBJ2-5, with D possibly being TRBD1 (7 bases). This CDR3 region has 14 residues. CDR1 and CDR2 from the germline V gene are ENHRY and SYGVKD. Deletions cut 6 bases from V and 1 base from J, with 12 bases between. CDR3 sequence reads: CAISGGDSQETQYF. The CDR3 DNA follows: TGTGCCATCAGCGGAGGGGACAGCCAAGAGACCCAGTACTTC.

The rearrangement links TRBV28 to TRBJ1-5; D call uncertain. CDR1 MDHEN and CDR2 SYDVKM come from the germline V gene. Trimming removed 3 bases from V and 9 bases from J, with 9 bases in between. The CDR3 extends over 12 amino acids. In nucleotides, the CDR3 is TGTGCCAGCAGTTTGTTGGAGCGGCCCCAGCATTTT. Amino acids: CASSLLERPQHF.

The gene calls are TRBV7-2 and TRBJ2-2; 9 nucleotides align to TRBD1. This CDR3 spans 16 amino acids. With 1 base clipped from V and 3 bases from J, the junction kept 3 bases outside the gene matches. The V gene's germline CDR1 is SGHTA and CDR2 FQGNSA. The CDR3 DNA sequence: TGTGCCAGCAGCTTAGGGACAGGGGCGTACACCGGGGAGCTGTTTTTT. Encoded protein: CASSLGTGAYTGELFF.

The rearrangement links TRBV27 to TRBJ2-3; TRBD1 might be the D (5 bases). The CDR3 spans 12 residues. Germline V gives CDR1 MNHEY, CDR2 SMNVEV (reference sequence). The germline V and J ends were trimmed by 10 bases and 4 bases, with 12 bases remaining between them. The chain's CDR3 is CAKPTGADTQYF. The CDR3 region has the DNA TGTGCCAAACCTACAGGCGCAGATACGCAGTATTTT.

This clonotype was recorded once. V is TRBV6-6 and J is TRBJ1-4; D gene uncertain. V was trimmed by 7 bases and J by 10 bases, leaving 16 bases between them. Germline V gives CDR1 MNHNY, CDR2 SVGAGI (reference sequence). The CDR3 length is 13 residues. As DNA, the CDR3 is TGTGCCAGCAAGGTGGACGCCTGGGGAAAACTGTTTTTT. Its translation is CASKVDAWGKLFF.

The chain combines TRBV19 with TRBJ2-1, with D perhaps TRBD2 (6 bases). CDR1 LNHDA and CDR2 SQIVND come from the germline V gene (reference sequence). The CDR3 is 16 residues long. Trimming shortened V by 5 bases and J by 0 bases, and 14 bases separated the two germline ends. CDR3 region: CASSGVGRYSYNEQFF. The CDR3 DNA sequence: TGTGCCAGTAGTGGGGTGGGGAGGTACTCCTACAATGAGCAGTTCTTC.

The CDR3, as DNA: TGTGCCAGCAGCTCTGCCGGGAGTCCCAATGAGCAGTTCTTC. Its translation: CASSSAGSPNEQFF. The V and J genes are TRBV7-2 and TRBJ2-1; D perhaps matches TRBD2 (6 bases). Germline assignment: CDR1 SGHTA and CDR2 FQGNSA. The CDR3 runs to 14 residues. Trimming removed 4 bases from V and 6 bases from J, with 13 bases in between. Variable domain in full (rest from reference TRBV7-2 and TRBJ2-1): GAGVSQSPSNKVTEKGKDVELRCDPISGHTALYWYRQSLGQGLEFLIYFQGNSAPDKSGLPSDRFSAERTGGSVSTLTIQRTQQEDSAVYLCASSSAGSPNEQFFGPGTRLTVL.

This clonotype was observed a single time. V and J are TRBV11-2 and TRBJ1-5; D gene uncertain. V lost 1 base, J lost 7 bases, and 11 bases lay in between. This CDR3 contains 14 residues. CDR1 and CDR2 from the germline V gene are SGHAT and FQNNGV. The CDR3 sequence is CASSLGTTGQPQHF. CDR3 nucleotide sequence: TGTGCCAGCAGCTTAGGGACTACGGGCCAGCCCCAGCATTTT.

This clonotype was seen once. The chain has TRBV18 and TRBJ1-2, with unresolved D. Germline V gene sequence: CDR1 KGHSH, CDR2 LQKENI. CDR3 length equals 15 residues. V was clipped by 4 bases and J by 0 bases, with 12 bases between them. CDR3 DNA: TGTGCCAGCTCACGTTCCACCGGGACTAACTATGGCTACACCTTC. It encodes CASSRSTGTNYGYTF.

This clonotype has ten or more counts. The chain has TRBV7-2 and TRBJ1-5; D is possibly TRBD1 (6 bases). Germline V lookup: CDR1 SGHTA, CDR2 FQGNSA. Trimming removed 0 bases at V and 0 bases at J, with 27 bases between. The CDR3 is 22 residues long. The CDR3 loop is CASSLASPIGGLRGYSNQPQHF. CDR3 nucleotides: TGTGCCAGCAGCTTAGCTAGCCCCATAGGGGGACTTCGCGGTTATAGCAATCAGCCCCAGCATTTT.

This rearrangement joins TRBV7-3 to TRBJ2-1; TRBD2 matches at 7 bases. CDR3 length: 17 residues. V was pared by 4 bases and J by 7 bases, with 16 bases of the junction left unmatched. Per germline, CDR1 SGHTA and CDR2 FQGTGA. CDR3 protein: CASSSRLGLGPGNEQFF. CDR3 sequence (DNA): TGTGCCAGCAGCTCAAGACTTGGACTAGGTCCGGGGAATGAGCAGTTCTTC.

In this sample, this clonotype turned up many times. The J gene is TRBJ1-5, the V gene TRBV20-1, with 9 bases that match TRBD1. The CDR3 loop spans 14 amino acids. V lost 5 bases and J lost 4; bases outside the gene matches: 6. The germline gives CDR1 DFQATT, CDR2 SNEGSKA (reference sequence). DNA for the CDR3: TGCAGTGCTGGGGGACAGGGCCCTAATCAGCCCCAGCATTTT. This translates into CSAGGQGPNQPQHF.

The chain has TRBV6-6 and TRBJ2-2, with 8 bases aligning to TRBD2. CDR1 is MNHNY and CDR2 is SVGAGI in the germline V gene (reference sequence). CDR3 length: 15 amino acids. Trimming at V came to 4 bases and at J to 4 bases, leaving 5 bases not matched to a gene. The CDR3 sequence: CASSWTSMSTGELFF. The CDR3 DNA reads TGTGCCAGCAGTTGGACTAGCATGTCCACCGGGGAGCTGTTTTTT.

In this sample, this clonotype turned up many times. This sequence joins TRBV12-3 or TRBV12-4 and TRBJ1-6, with 8 bases fitting TRBD1. V was clipped by 6 bases and J by 7 bases; unmatched bases: 8. CDR3 length equals 15 residues. The CDR3 sequence is CASSEGQASNSPLHF. DNA of the CDR3: TGTGCCAGCAGCGAGGGACAGGCTTCAAATTCACCCCTCCACTTT.